This TCR beta chain was documented in a study of T cell changes during pregnancy in multiple sclerosis. Turning to this clone: A read error may produce the germline difference seen at one junction end.

The table came from immunoSEQ multiplex PCR; TCRdb's copy has only in-frame clones and leaves some out. The repertoire includes approximately 30,000 clones, about nine tenths of them detected once, and about 4.3% sits in the top ten. This receptor was identified in a female donor in good health, enrolled as a control in a pregnancy study. Sample: CD8+ T cells from peripheral blood mononuclear cells, taken in the second trimester of pregnancy.

This chain's CDR3 is CASSLGTVEAFF. CDR3 DNA: TGTGCCAGCAGTTTAGGAACAGTTGAAGCTTTCTTT. The chain uses TRBV7-9 and TRBJ1-1; D not certain. Germline CDR1 is SEHNR and CDR2 is FQNEAQ (reference sequence). The CDR3 runs to 12 residues.